The sequence of this T cell receptor beta chain was determined in a study of molecular identifiers for immune sequencing clone quantification. TCRdb itself ran the PCR reads through MiXCR, one entry per CDR3 protein. The sample yields some 650,000 distinct CDR3 sequences, 15% to 20% seen once. A remark on this clonotype: Being one base from a much bigger clone, this may be a read error.

The source material was naive CD8+ T cells from blood, with Jurkat cell RNA spiked in. Subset: FACS-sorted CD8+CD4-CCR7+CD45RA+ naive T cells. The TCR originated in a human donor in good health. Some libraries in this study had Jurkat cell RNA spiked in.

DNA for the CDR3: TGTGCCAGCCGACAGGGGAACACCAGGGAGCTGTTTTTT. Its protein is CASRQGNTRELFF. This chain joins TRBV5-6 and TRBJ2-2, with TRBD1 matching over 8 bases. This CDR3 is 13 amino acids long. Germline-derived CDR1 and CDR2 are SGHDT and YYEEEE. Combining the CDR3 with reference TRBV5-6 and TRBJ2-2 gives the whole variable domain DAGVTQSPTHLIKTRGQQVTLRCSPKSGHDTVSWYQQALGQGPQFIFQYYEEEERQRGNFPDRFSGHQFPNYSSELNVNALLLGDSALYLCASRQGNTRELFFGEGSRLTVL.